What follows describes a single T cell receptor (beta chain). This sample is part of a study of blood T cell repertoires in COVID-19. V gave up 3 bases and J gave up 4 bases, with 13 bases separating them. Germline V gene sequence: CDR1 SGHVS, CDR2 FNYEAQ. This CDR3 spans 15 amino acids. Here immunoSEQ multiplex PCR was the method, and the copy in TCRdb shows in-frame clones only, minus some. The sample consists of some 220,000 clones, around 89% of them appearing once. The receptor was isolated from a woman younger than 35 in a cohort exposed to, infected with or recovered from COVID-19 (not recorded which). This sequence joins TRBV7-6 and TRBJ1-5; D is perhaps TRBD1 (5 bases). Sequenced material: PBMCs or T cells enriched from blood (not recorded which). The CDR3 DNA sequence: TGTGCCAGCAGCTTGAATCCGGGACTAAATCAGCCCCAGCATTTT. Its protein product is CASSLNPGLNQPQHF.